Each of the 19 T cell receptor beta chains below was sequenced from the same sample in a study of blood T cell repertoires in COVID-19. The data were produced by immunoSEQ multiplex PCR, yet TCRdb's version contains in-frame clones alone and is incomplete. The sample contains approximately 220,000 clones, more than 65% of which appear only once. Sequencing was carried out using peripheral blood. Receptors were obtained from a woman aged 25 to 39 who had recovered from COVID-19.

The chain couples TRBV27 to TRBJ2-5; 9 nucleotides line up with TRBD2. Per the germline V gene, CDR1 is MNHEY and CDR2 is SMNVEV (reference sequence). The CDR3 runs to 15 residues. The J segment lost 3 bases and the V segment lost 1 base, leaving 3 bases of the junction unmatched. The CDR3 DNA reads TGTGCCAGCAGTTTATACCGGACTAGCGAAGAGACCCAGTACTTC. This gives the protein CASSLYRTSEETQYF.

The V call is TRBV28, the J call TRBJ1-5; D remains ambiguous. The CDR3 contains 12 residues. Trimming removed 4 bases at V and 3 bases at J, with 4 bases between. Per the germline V gene, CDR1 is MDHEN and CDR2 is SYDVKM. In nucleotides, the CDR3 is TGTGCCAGCAGTTGGCACAATCAGCCCCAGCATTTT. Protein: CASSWHNQPQHF.

The chain combines TRBV11-2 with TRBJ2-7, with D perhaps TRBD1 (7 bases). The V and J ends lost 6 bases and 3 bases respectively, with 24 bases between them. The CDR3 has 17 residues. The germline gives CDR1 SGHAT, CDR2 FQNNGV. The CDR3 reads CASSLGGDRVRFYEQYF. In nucleotides, the CDR3 is TGTGCCAGCAGTTTGGGGGGAGACAGGGTAAGATTCTACGAGCAGTACTTC.

This clone occurred many times. The chain employs TRBV10-3 and TRBJ2-1; TRBD1 is a possible D gene (6 bases). CDR1 and CDR2 from the germline V gene are ENHRY and SYGVKD. The V end lost 10 bases, the J end lost 4 bases, and 11 bases lay between the germline ends. This CDR3 is built from 12 residues. The CDR3 nucleotides are TGTGCCACCCGAACAGGGTACAATGAGCAGTTCTTC. Residues: CATRTGYNEQFF.

The V call is TRBV18, the J call TRBJ1-1; no firm D call. Germline CDR1 and CDR2: KGHSH and LQKENI. With 6 bases removed from V and 4 bases from J, the gap between germline ends came to 9 bases. The CDR3 has 12 residues. DNA for the CDR3: TGTGCCAGCTCCCGGGGTTTCACTGAAGCTTTCTTT. Its protein is CASSRGFTEAFF.

The rearrangement links TRBV15 to TRBJ2-2; 11 nucleotides line up with TRBD1. CDR3 size: 17 residues. Looked up from germline, CDR1 is LNHNV and CDR2 is YYDKDF (reference sequence). With V trimmed by 0 bases and J by 7 bases, 7 bases remained unmatched. The CDR3 loop is CATSRDRRTGGIGELFF. In DNA form, the CDR3 reads TGTGCCACCAGCAGAGATAGACGGACAGGGGGCATCGGGGAGCTGTTTTTT.

In DNA, the CDR3 is TGTGCCAGCAGCCAAGAGTCGGGGACTAGCGGTTACAATGAGCAGTTCTTC. Translating it yields CASSQESGTSGYNEQFF. The chain carries TRBV4-2 and TRBJ2-1; 11 bases fit TRBD2. Per the germline V gene, CDR1 is LGHNA and CDR2 is YNFKEQ. J was trimmed by 4 bases and V by 0 bases; bases with no gene match: 5. The CDR3 runs to 17 residues.

The chain joins TRBV6-4 to TRBJ2-3; no definite D call. Germline CDR1 is MRHNA and CDR2 is SNTAGT. This CDR3 region has 17 residues. V was clipped by 0 bases and J by 0 bases, with 13 bases between them. The CDR3, as DNA: TGTGCCAGCAGTGACTCCCGCTGCGATCCTAGCACAGATACGCAGTATTTT. Residues: CASSDSRCDPSTDTQYF.

The V call is TRBV18, the J call TRBJ1-2; the match to TRBD1 covers 7 bases. With V trimmed by 0 bases and J by 8 bases, 9 bases remained unmatched. This CDR3 spans 15 amino acids. Germline V gives CDR1 KGHSH, CDR2 LQKENI. The CDR3 DNA sequence: TGTGCCAGCTCACCACCTACCCCAGGGGGATTGGGCTACACCTTC. Translation gives CASSPPTPGGLGYTF.

This clone came up once. This chain uses TRBV9 with TRBJ1-1; D remains unclear. Germline CDR1 reads SGDLS; CDR2 reads YYNGEE. The CDR3 contains 13 residues. The V and J ends lost 6 bases and 1 base respectively, with 10 bases between them. The CDR3 coding sequence is TGTGCCAGCAACCCCGGAGGGAACACTGAAGCTTTCTTT. Protein: CASNPGGNTEAFF.

The chain is built from TRBV24-1 and TRBJ1-6; no definite D call. Trimming shortened V by 6 bases and J by 7 bases, and 12 bases separated the two germline ends. Looked up from germline, CDR1 is KGHDR and CDR2 is SFDVKD. The CDR3 spans 14 residues. The DNA of the CDR3 is TGTGCCACCAGTCATAACAGTTGGAATTCACCCCTCCACTTT. It encodes CATSHNSWNSPLHF.

This chain joins TRBV14 and TRBJ2-7; 9 positions agree with TRBD2. Germline V gene sequence: CDR1 SGHDN, CDR2 FVKESK. The CDR3 is made up of 15 amino acids. V was clipped by 0 bases and J by 2 bases; unmatched bases: 2. The CDR3 is CASSQETSGAYEQYF. As DNA, the CDR3 is TGTGCCAGCAGCCAAGAGACTAGCGGAGCCTACGAGCAGTACTTC.

The CDR3 spells CATQGQGARTGELFF. As DNA, the CDR3 is TGTGCCACCCAAGGGCAGGGGGCAAGGACCGGGGAGCTGTTTTTT. This sequence joins TRBV5-6 and TRBJ2-2; 8 nucleotides align to TRBD1. CDR3 length: 15 amino acids. Trimming cost V 9 bases and J 5 bases; bases outside gene matches: 12. The V gene's germline CDR1 is SGHDT and CDR2 YYEEEE. Based on the CDR3 plus reference TRBV5-6 and TRBJ2-2, the full variable domain is DAGVTQSPTHLIKTRGQQVTLRCSPKSGHDTVSWYQQALGQGPQFIFQYYEEEERQRGNFPDRFSGHQFPNYSSELNVNALLLGDSALYLCATQGQGARTGELFFGEGSRLTVL.

This chain links TRBV5-4 with TRBJ2-3; D is possibly TRBD2 (6 bases). V lost 5 bases and J lost 6, with 19 bases in between. The CDR3 totals 15 residues. Germline CDR1 reads SGHNT; CDR2 reads YYREEE (reference sequence). The CDR3 protein is CASRLAVLPPDTQYF. The CDR3 DNA follows: TGTGCCAGCAGATTAGCGGTGCTACCGCCCGATACGCAGTATTTT.

The chain uses TRBV30 and TRBJ1-1, with D possibly TRBD1 on 6 matching bases. Trimming took 0 bases from V and 5 from J, leaving 7 bases between them. The germline CDR1 and CDR2 sequences are GTSNPN and SVGIG (reference sequence). CDR3 size: 12 residues. CDR3 in DNA: TGTGCCTGGAGTGTTGGACAGACTGAAGCTTTCTTT. Translating gives CAWSVGQTEAFF.

The chain has TRBV2 and TRBJ1-1; D is possibly TRBD1 (6 bases). With 3 bases removed from V and 2 bases from J, the gap between germline ends came to 13 bases. CDR3 length: 15 residues. Germline CDR1 SNHLY, CDR2 FYNNEI. The CDR3 is CASSDLGGHNTEAFF. The DNA of the CDR3 is TGTGCCAGCAGTGATCTCGGGGGGCATAACACTGAAGCTTTCTTT.

CDR3: CASIRDTWTEAFF. CDR3 in DNA: TGTGCCAGCATTAGGGACACCTGGACTGAAGCTTTCTTT. The chain recombines TRBV2 with TRBJ1-1; the D gene is possibly TRBD1 (6 bases). Germline lookup yields CDR1 SNHLY and CDR2 FYNNEI. V was pared by 7 bases and J by 5 bases, with 14 bases between. The length of the CDR3 is 13 residues.

In its sample, this clone was seen many times. This sequence joins TRBV6-6 and TRBJ1-2; D is perhaps TRBD1 (6 bases). This CDR3 has 16 amino acids. Trimming left V 2 bases short and J 8 bases short, with 21 bases between. Germline V gene data show CDR1 as MNHNY and CDR2 as SVGAGI (reference sequence). CDR3: CASSYQEVMRGRGYTF. In DNA form, the CDR3 reads TGTGCCAGCAGTTACCAAGAGGTGATGCGGGGGCGCGGCTACACCTTC.

The chain joins TRBV6-6 to TRBJ2-7, with D unclear. V was clipped by 0 bases and J by 3 bases, with 6 bases between them. The CDR3 has 13 amino acids. The germline CDR1 and CDR2 sequences are MNHNY and SVGAGI (reference sequence). In nucleotides, the CDR3 is TGTGCCAGCAGTTACTCGAGTCTCTACGAGCAGTACTTC. Its translation is CASSYSSLYEQYF.